Sequencing of this T cell receptor (beta chain) was carried out in a study of blood T cell repertoires in COVID-19. Study details: Nucleic acid was either cDNA or gDNA, and it came from T cells, B-cell-depleted T cells, or PBMCs.

Libraries were prepared by immunoSEQ multiplex PCR; TCRdb keeps only in-frame clonotypes and omits some of them. Here the sample spans about 210,000 clones, around 80% being singletons. Recruitment covered about 25 US areas and drew participants whose ages spanned about 18 to 89 years. Cohort assignment relied on participant-reported clinical history. This clone has only a few counts. The sample carries other DNA sequences with the same CDR3. Sequenced material: PBMCs or T cells enriched from blood (not recorded which). The origin of this receptor is a man younger than 45 with acute COVID-19.

The CDR3 loop reads CASSLQENTEAFF. The CDR3 DNA reads as TGTGCCAGCAGTCTACAGGAGAACACTGAAGCTTTCTTT. This chain uses TRBV7-9 with TRBJ1-1, with a weak D call TRBD1 (5 bases). Trimming removed 6 bases from V and 1 base from J, with 9 bases in between. The germline V gene encodes CDR1 SEHNR and CDR2 FQNEAQ (reference sequence). This CDR3 contains 13 residues. The whole variable domain, remainder taken from reference TRBV7-9 and TRBJ1-1, is DTGVSQNPRHKITKRGQNVTFRCDPISEHNRLYWYRQTLGQGPEFLTYFQNEAQLEKSRLLSDRFSAERPKGSFSTLEIQRTEQGDSAMYLCASSLQENTEAFFGQGTRLTVV.